A selection of T cell receptor beta chains follows, all from one sample in a study of neurological immune-mediated disorders. TCRdb recomputed calls from the 5' RACE reads with MiXCR, one row per CDR3 protein. The sample includes about 78,000 distinct CDR3 sequences, 5% to 5.5% of them seen just once. Material for sequencing was PBMCs. The receptors were gathered from a woman aged 25 to 39 with multiple sclerosis. Each CDR3 is given with its conserved first and last residue. The D gene is left open where the match is weak. Size values are once, few and many counts, or a class for expanded clones, and some rows have none.

J gene: TRBJ2-1
V gene: TRBV5-1
clone size: many
D gene: TRBD1
CDR3 DNA: TGCGCCAGCAGCTCACAGGGGGCAGGGAATGAGCAGTTCTTC
CDR3 protein: CASSSQGAGNEQFF

J gene: TRBJ2-7
V gene: TRBV3-1
clone size: many
D gene: TRBD2
CDR3 DNA: TGTGCCAGCAGCCCCGGCGGGAGGAGGTACGAGCAGTACTTC
CDR3 protein: CASSPGGRRYEQYF

J gene: TRBJ2-1
V gene: TRBV11-3
clone size: .
D gene: TRBD2
CDR3 DNA: TGTGCCAGCAGCTCTACGGGACTAGCGGGGGGCAAGACCAATGAGCAGTTCTTC
CDR3 protein: CASSSTGLAGGKTNEQFF

J gene: TRBJ1-3
V gene: TRBV12-3/TRBV12-4
clone size: many
D gene: .
CDR3 DNA: TGTGCCAGCAGTCTGGGCAGCTCTGGAAACACCATATATTTT
CDR3 protein: CASSLGSSGNTIYF

J gene: TRBJ2-3
V gene: TRBV5-1
clone size: many
D gene: TRBD1
CDR3 DNA: TGCGCCAGCAGCCGAGTTAAGACAGGGGGACTTGGCACAGATACGCAGTATTTT
CDR3 protein: CASSRVKTGGLGTDTQYF

J gene: TRBJ2-1
V gene: TRBV19
clone size: many
D gene: .
CDR3 DNA: TGTGCCAGTAGTTCGACTTATTGGGATGAGCAGTTCTTC
CDR3 protein: CASSSTYWDEQFF

J gene: TRBJ1-2
V gene: TRBV20-1
clone size: many
D gene: .
CDR3 DNA: TGCAGTGCTAGAGATCATGCTGGGTTTGGCTACACCTTC
CDR3 protein: CSARDHAGFGYTF

J gene: TRBJ2-5
V gene: TRBV5-1
clone size: many
D gene: .
CDR3 DNA: TGCGCCAGCAGCTTGGAAGGTCCTCCTGGGGAGACCCAGTACTTC
CDR3 protein: CASSLEGPPGETQYF

J gene: TRBJ1-6
V gene: TRBV20-1
clone size: many
D gene: TRBD1
CDR3 DNA: TGCAGTGCCTCGGGACAGCCGTTTTATAATTCACCCCTCCACTTT
CDR3 protein: CSASGQPFYNSPLHF

J gene: TRBJ2-7
V gene: TRBV7-9
clone size: many
D gene: .
CDR3 DNA: TGTGCCAGCAGCTTAGGAGGGGTCGAGCAGTACTTC
CDR3 protein: CASSLGGVEQYF

J gene: TRBJ2-2
V gene: TRBV5-1
clone size: many
D gene: .
CDR3 DNA: TGCGCCAGCGCCCGAACCCGGGGGAGGAACACCGGGGAGCTGTTTTTT
CDR3 protein: CASARTRGRNTGELFF

J gene: TRBJ1-2
V gene: TRBV10-3
clone size: many
D gene: .
CDR3 DNA: TGTGCCATCAGTGAAAACAGGAATGGCTACACCTTC
CDR3 protein: CAISENRNGYTF